The 4 T cell receptor beta chains listed next were all sequenced from one sample in a study of blood T cell repertoires in COVID-19. Profiling relied on immunoSEQ multiplex PCR, and the TCRdb table lists in-frame clones only, not all of them. The table records 110,000 to 150,000 clones, approximately 79% of them present only once. Sequencing was carried out using peripheral blood. These receptors all come from a man aged 60 to 69 with acute or convalescent COVID-19.

The J gene is TRBJ2-7, the V gene TRBV7-2; D may be TRBD2 (5 bases). Trimming took off 1 base at V and 2 bases at J, with 9 bases between the two ends. Germline values: CDR1 SGHTA, CDR2 FQGNSA. There are 14 residues in the CDR3. For the CDR3, the DNA is TGTGCCAGCAGCTTAGGAGCGGCTGCCTACGAGCAGTACTTC. As protein: CASSLGAAAYEQYF. The variable domain in full, completed from reference TRBV7-2 and TRBJ2-7, reads GAGVSQSPSNKVTEKGKDVELRCDPISGHTALYWYRQSLGQGLEFLIYFQGNSAPDKSGLPSDRFSAERTGGSVSTLTIQRTQQEDSAVYLCASSLGAAAYEQYFGPGTRLTVT.

The chain is built from TRBV28 and TRBJ1-4; D is possibly TRBD1 (6 bases). V shed 10 bases and J shed 5 bases, with 14 bases lying between them. Germline CDR1 and CDR2: MDHEN and SYDVKM. This CDR3 spans 13 amino acids. The DNA for the CDR3 is TGTGCCACCCAGGACAGTTTCAATGAAAAACTGTTTTTT. It specifies CATQDSFNEKLFF.

This chain's CDR3 is CARRQAGQETQYF. CDR3 in DNA: TGTGCCAGGAGACAAGCGGGACAAGAGACCCAGTACTTC. This chain joins TRBV19 and TRBJ2-5; TRBD2 matches at 7 bases. Germline CDR1 and CDR2: LNHDA and SQIVND (reference sequence). CDR3 length equals 13 residues. V lost 9 bases and J lost 2; bases outside the gene matches: 6.

This clone has at least ten counts. The chain employs TRBV28 and TRBJ2-7; tentative D call: TRBD2 (5 bases). Germline lookup yields CDR1 MDHEN and CDR2 SYDVKM. Between the trimmed V and J ends, which lost 6 bases and 1 base, there was a span of 16 bases. This CDR3 spans 15 amino acids. The CDR3 coding sequence is TGTGCCAGCAGGAAGGTATTAGCGAGATCCTACGAGCAGTACTTC. Translated, it gives CASRKVLARSYEQYF.